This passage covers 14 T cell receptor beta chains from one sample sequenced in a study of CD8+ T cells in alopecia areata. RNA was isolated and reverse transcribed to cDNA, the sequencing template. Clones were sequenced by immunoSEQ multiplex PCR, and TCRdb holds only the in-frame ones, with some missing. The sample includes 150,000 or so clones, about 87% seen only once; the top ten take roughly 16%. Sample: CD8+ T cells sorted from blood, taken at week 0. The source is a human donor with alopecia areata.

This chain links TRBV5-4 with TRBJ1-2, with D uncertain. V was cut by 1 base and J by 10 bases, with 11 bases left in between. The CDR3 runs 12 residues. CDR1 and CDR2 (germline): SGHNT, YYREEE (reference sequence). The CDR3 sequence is CASSLWPAHYTF. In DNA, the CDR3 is TGTGCCAGCAGCTTGTGGCCAGCGCACTACACCTTC.

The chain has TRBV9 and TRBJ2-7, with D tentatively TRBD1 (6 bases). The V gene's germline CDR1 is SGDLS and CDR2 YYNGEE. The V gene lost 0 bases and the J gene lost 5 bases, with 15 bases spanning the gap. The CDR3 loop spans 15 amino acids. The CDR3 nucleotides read TGTGCCAGCAGCGTAGGGATGCTAGCAGGGGACGAGCAGTACTTC. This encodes CASSVGMLAGDEQYF. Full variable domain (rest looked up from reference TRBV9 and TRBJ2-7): DSGVTQTPKHLITATGQRVTLRCSPRSGDLSVYWYQQSLDQGLQFLIQYYNGEERAKGNILERFSAQQFPDLHSELNLSSLELGDSALYFCASSVGMLAGDEQYFGPGTRLTVT.

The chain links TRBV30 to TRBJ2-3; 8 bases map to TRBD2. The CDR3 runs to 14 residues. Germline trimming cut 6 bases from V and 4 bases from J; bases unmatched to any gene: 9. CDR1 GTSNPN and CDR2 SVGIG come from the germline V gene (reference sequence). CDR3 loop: CACRLAKLADTQYF. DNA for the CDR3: TGTGCCTGTCGACTAGCGAAACTTGCAGATACGCAGTATTTT.

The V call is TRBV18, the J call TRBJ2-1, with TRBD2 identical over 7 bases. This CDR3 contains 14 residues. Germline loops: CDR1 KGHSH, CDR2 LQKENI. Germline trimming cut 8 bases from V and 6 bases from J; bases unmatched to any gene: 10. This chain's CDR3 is CASTLTGTTNEQFF. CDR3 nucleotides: TGTGCCAGCACCCTTACCGGGACTACCAATGAGCAGTTCTTC.

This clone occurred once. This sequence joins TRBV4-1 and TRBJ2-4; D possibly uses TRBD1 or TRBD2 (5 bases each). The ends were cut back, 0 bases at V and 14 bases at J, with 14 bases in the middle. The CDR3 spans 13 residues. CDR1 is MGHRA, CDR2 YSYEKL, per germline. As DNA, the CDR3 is TGCGCCAGCAGCCAAGATCTTAAGCGAGGGGAGTACTTC. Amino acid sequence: CASSQDLKRGEYF.

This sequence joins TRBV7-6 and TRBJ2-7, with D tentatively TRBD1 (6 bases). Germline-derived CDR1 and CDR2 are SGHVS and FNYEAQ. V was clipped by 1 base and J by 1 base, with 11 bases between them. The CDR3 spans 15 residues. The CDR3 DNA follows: TGTGCCAGCAGCTTAGGGCAGGGGATGTCCTACGAGCAGTACTTC. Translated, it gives CASSLGQGMSYEQYF.

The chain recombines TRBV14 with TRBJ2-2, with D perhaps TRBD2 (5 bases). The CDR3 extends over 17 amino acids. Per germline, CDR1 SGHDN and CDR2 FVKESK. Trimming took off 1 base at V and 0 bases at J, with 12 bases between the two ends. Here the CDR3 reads CASSQVPVGANTGELFF. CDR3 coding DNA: TGTGCCAGCAGCCAAGTTCCCGTCGGGGCGAACACCGGGGAGCTGTTTTTT.

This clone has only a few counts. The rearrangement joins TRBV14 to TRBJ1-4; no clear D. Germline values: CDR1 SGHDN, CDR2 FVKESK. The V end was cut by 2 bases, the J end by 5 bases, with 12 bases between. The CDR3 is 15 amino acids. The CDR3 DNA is TGTGCCAGCAGCCAATTAGGAGGGTGGAATGAAAAACTGTTTTTT. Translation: CASSQLGGWNEKLFF.

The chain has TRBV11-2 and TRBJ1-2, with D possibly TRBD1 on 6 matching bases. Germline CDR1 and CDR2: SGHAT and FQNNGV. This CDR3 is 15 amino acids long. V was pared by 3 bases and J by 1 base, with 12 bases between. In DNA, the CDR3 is TGTGCCAGCAGCTTGGGGACAAGTATTAACTATGGCTACACCTTC. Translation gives CASSLGTSINYGYTF.

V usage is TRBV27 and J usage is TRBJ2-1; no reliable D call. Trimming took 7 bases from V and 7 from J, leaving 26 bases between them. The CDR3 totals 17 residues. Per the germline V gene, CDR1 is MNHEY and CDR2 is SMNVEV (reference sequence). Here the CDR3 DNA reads TGTGCCAGCACTCCCGTTTGGGCAGTCCCTTGGCTGAATGAGCAGTTCTTC. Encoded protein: CASTPVWAVPWLNEQFF.

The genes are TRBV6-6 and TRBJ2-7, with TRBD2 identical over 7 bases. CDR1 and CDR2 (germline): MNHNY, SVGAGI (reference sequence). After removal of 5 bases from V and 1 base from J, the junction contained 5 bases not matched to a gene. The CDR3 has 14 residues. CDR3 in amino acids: CASSVAGSSYEQYF. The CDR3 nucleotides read TGTGCCAGCAGTGTAGCGGGTTCATCCTACGAGCAGTACTTC.

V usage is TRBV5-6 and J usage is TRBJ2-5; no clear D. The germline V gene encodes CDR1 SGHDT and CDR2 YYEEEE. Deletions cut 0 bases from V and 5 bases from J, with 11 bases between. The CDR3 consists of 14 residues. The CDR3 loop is CASSLAEMGETQYF. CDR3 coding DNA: TGTGCCAGCAGCTTGGCCGAGATGGGGGAGACCCAGTACTTC. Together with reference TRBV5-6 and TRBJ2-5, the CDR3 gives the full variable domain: DAGVTQSPTHLIKTRGQQVTLRCSPKSGHDTVSWYQQALGQGPQFIFQYYEEEERQRGNFPDRFSGHQFPNYSSELNVNALLLGDSALYLCASSLAEMGETQYFGPGTRLLVL.

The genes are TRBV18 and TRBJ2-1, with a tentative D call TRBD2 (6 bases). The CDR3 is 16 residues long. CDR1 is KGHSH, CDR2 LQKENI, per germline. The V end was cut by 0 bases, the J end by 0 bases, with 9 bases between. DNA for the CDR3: TGTGCCAGCTCACCACCGTCTAGCGTCTCCTACAATGAGCAGTTCTTC. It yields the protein CASSPPSSVSYNEQFF.

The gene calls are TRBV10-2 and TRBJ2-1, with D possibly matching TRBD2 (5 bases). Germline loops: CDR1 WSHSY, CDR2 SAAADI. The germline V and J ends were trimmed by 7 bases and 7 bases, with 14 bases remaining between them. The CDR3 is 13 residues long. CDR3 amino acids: CASTWGGGNEQFF. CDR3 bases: TGCGCCAGCACGTGGGGTGGAGGTAATGAGCAGTTCTTC.